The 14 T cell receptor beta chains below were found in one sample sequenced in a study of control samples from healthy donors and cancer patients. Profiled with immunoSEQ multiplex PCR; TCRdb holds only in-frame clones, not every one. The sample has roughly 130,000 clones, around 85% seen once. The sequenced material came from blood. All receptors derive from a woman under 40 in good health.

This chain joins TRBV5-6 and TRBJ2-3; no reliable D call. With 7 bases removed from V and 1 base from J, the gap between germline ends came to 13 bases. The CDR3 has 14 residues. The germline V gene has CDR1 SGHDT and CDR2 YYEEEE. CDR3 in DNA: TGTGCCAGCTGGGCACGGGTCGGCACAGATACGCAGTATTTT. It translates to CASWARVGTDTQYF. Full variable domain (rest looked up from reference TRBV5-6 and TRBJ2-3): DAGVTQSPTHLIKTRGQQVTLRCSPKSGHDTVSWYQQALGQGPQFIFQYYEEEERQRGNFPDRFSGHQFPNYSSELNVNALLLGDSALYLCASWARVGTDTQYFGPGTRLTVL.

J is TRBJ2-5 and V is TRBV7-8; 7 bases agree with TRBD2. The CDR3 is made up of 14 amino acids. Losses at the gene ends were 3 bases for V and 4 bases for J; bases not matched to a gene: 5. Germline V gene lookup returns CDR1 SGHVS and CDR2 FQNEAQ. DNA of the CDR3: TGTGCCAGCAGCTTCAGCGGGATGGGAGAGACCCAGTACTTC. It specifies CASSFSGMGETQYF.

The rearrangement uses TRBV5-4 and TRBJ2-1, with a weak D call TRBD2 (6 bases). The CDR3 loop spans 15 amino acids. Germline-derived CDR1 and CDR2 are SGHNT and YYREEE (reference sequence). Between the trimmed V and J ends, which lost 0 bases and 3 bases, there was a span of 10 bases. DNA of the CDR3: TGTGCCAGCAGCTTGGTGGGGGGAGGCTACAATGAGCAGTTCTTC. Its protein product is CASSLVGGGYNEQFF.

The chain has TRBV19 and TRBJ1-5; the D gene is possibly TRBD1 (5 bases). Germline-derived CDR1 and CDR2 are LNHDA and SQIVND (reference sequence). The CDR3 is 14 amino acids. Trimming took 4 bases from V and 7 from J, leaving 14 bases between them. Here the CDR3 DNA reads TGTGCCAGTAGTACCGGGACCCCAGGGCAGCCCCAGCATTTT. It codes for CASSTGTPGQPQHF.

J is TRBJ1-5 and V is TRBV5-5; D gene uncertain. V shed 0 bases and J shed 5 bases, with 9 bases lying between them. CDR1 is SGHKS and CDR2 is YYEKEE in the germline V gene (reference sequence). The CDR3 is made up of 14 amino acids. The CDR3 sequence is CASSLGQVYQPQHF. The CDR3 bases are TGTGCCAGCAGCTTGGGGCAGGTTTATCAGCCCCAGCATTTT. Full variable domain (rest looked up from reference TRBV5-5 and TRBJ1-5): DAGVTQSPTHLIKTRGQQVTLRCSPISGHKSVSWYQQVLGQGPQFIFQYYEKEERGRGNFPDRFSARQFPNYSSELNVNALLLGDSALYLCASSLGQVYQPQHFGDGTRLSIL.

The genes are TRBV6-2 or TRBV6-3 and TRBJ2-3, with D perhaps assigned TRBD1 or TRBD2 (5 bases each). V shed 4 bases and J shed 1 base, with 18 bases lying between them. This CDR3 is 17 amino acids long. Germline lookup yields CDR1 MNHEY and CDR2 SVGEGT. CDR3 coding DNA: TGTGCCAGCAGTTGGCCCCCCGGGACCCACGGCACAGATACGCAGTATTTT. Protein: CASSWPPGTHGTDTQYF.

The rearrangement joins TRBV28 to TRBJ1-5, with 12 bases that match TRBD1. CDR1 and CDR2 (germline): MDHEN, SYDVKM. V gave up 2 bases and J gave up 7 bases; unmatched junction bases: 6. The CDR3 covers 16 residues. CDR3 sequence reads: CASSLGTGGKGQPQHF. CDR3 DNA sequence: TGTGCCAGCAGTTTAGGGACAGGGGGCAAGGGACAGCCCCAGCATTTT.

CDR3 sequence reads: CASSPGTANYGYTF. In DNA, the CDR3 is TGTGCCAGCAGCCCCGGGACGGCTAACTATGGCTACACCTTC. The rearrangement uses TRBV5-4 and TRBJ1-2; tentatively, D is TRBD1 (5 bases). The CDR3 length is 14 residues. CDR1 is SGHNT, CDR2 YYREEE, per germline (reference sequence). V lost 4 bases, J lost 0 bases, and 10 bases lay in between.

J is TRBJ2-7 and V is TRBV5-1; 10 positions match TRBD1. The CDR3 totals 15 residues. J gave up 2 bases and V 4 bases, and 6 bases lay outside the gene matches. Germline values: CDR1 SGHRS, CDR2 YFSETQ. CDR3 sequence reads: CASSPSGTGAYEQYF. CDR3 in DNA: TGCGCCAGCAGCCCATCCGGGACAGGGGCCTACGAGCAGTACTTC.

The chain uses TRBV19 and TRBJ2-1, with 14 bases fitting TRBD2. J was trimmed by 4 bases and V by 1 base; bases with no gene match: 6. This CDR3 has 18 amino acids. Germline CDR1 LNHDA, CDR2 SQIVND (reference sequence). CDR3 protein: CASSIGRLAGGQYNEQFF. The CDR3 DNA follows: TGTGCCAGTAGTATAGGTCGACTAGCGGGAGGGCAATACAATGAGCAGTTCTTC.

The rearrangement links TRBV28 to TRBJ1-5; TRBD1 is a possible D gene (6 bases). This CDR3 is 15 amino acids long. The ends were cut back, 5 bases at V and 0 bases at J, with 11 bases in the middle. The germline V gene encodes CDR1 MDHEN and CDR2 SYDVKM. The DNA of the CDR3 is TGTGCCAGCAGTCGAGGCAGGGGTAGCAATCAGCCCCAGCATTTT. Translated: CASSRGRGSNQPQHF.

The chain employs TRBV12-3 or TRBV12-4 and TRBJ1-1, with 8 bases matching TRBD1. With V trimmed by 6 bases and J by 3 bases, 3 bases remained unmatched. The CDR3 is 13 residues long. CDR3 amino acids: CASRTTGDTEAFF. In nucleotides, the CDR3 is TGTGCCAGCAGAACGACAGGGGACACTGAAGCTTTCTTT.

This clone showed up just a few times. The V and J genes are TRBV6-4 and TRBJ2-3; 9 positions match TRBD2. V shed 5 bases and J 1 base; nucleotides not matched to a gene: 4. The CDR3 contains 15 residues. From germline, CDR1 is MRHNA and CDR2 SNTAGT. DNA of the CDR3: TGTGCCAGCAGTTCCGGCGGGGGGGGCACAGATACGCAGTATTTT. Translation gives CASSSGGGGTDTQYF.

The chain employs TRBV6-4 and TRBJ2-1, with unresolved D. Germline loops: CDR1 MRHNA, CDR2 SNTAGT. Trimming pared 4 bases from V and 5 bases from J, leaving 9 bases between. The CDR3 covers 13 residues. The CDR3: CASSGSLNNEQFF. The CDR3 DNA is TGTGCCAGCAGTGGATCCCTAAACAATGAGCAGTTCTTC.